This T cell receptor beta chain was observed in a study of blood T cell repertoires in COVID-19. Clones were sequenced by immunoSEQ multiplex PCR, and TCRdb holds only the in-frame ones, with some missing. Among over 250,000 clones listed, over 65% were seen once. The CDR3 covers 13 residues. The trim removed 4 bases at V and 14 bases at J, leaving 8 bases unmatched. Germline V CDR1 and CDR2: MNHNS, SASEGT. The sequenced material came from peripheral blood. This clonotype originated in a woman aged 80 or over with acute or convalescent COVID-19. The rearrangement uses TRBV6-1 and TRBJ2-1; TRBD2 matches 10 bases. CDR3 DNA sequence: TGTGCCAGCAGTGCAGCGGGGGGGCCATTAGAGTTCTTC. This encodes CASSAAGGPLEFF.